This T cell receptor beta chain was recovered during a study of blood T cell repertoires in COVID-19. In terms of age and location, participants ranged from roughly 18 to 89 years and lived in about two dozen US areas. For recovered donors of Cohort 3, there were two negative PCRs, clearance, or symptom resolution. V was cut by 0 bases and J by 4 bases, with 9 bases left in between. Germline V lookup: CDR1 MGHRA, CDR2 YSYEKL. The CDR3 is 15 amino acids. TCRdb keeps only in-frame clones here, not all; method: immunoSEQ multiplex PCR. The sample lists 240,000 or so clones, more than 70% occurring once. The sample taken for sequencing was PBMCs or T cells enriched from blood (not recorded which). The rearrangement links TRBV4-1 to TRBJ1-4, with D unresolved. The source of this sequence is a woman between 50 and 59 years old who had recovered from COVID-19. The CDR3 DNA follows: TGCGCCAGCAGCCAAGACCCACTCGATAATGAAAAACTGTTTTTT. Amino acids: CASSQDPLDNEKLFF.